This T cell receptor (beta chain) stems from a study of long-term antiretroviral therapy in people with HIV. This clone was detected once. The assay used was immunoSEQ (version v3.0), run at survey level. Libraries were prepared by immunoSEQ multiplex PCR; TCRdb keeps only in-frame clonotypes and omits some of them. The sample shows fewer than 40,000 clones, 75% to 90% of them seen only once. The germline gives CDR1 SGHAT, CDR2 FQNNGV. V shed 5 bases and J shed 0 bases, with 17 bases lying between them. The CDR3 is 16 amino acids. The material sequenced was unsorted PBMCs, taken 3.4 years after starting antiretroviral therapy. This sequence originates from a man aged 30-40 years with HIV. This chain links TRBV11-2 with TRBJ2-7, with D possibly matching TRBD2 (6 bases). The CDR3 DNA reads as TGTGCCAGCAGCCAGATGATAGCGGCAAGCTCCTACGAGCAGTACTTC. It is translated as CASSQMIAASSYEQYF.